This is a list of T cell receptor beta chains from one sample in a study of PD-1 blockade in classical Hodgkin lymphoma. This table comes from immunoSEQ multiplex PCR, and its TCRdb copy is limited to in-frame clones, with some not included. The profile shows nearly 20,000 clones, roughly 85% of them singletons. Here the sequenced sample was CD4+ T cells from blood, taken before the fourth cycle of nivolumab. Receptors originate from a human donor with classical Hodgkin lymphoma. CDR3s include the opening cysteine and the closing phenylalanine or tryptophan. Fields, in order: J gene, V gene, CDR3 length, D gene, clone size, CDR3 DNA, CDR3 protein. The D gene is left open where the match is weak. Clone size is shown for a subset of rows, as once, few, many or a class of expanded clone.

J: TRBJ2-7; V: TRBV6-1; length: 13; D: -; size: -; DNA: TGTGCCAGCAGTGACGGACTGAGATACGAGCAGTACTTC; CDR3: CASSDGLRYEQYF
J: TRBJ1-5; V: TRBV19; length: 12; D: -; size: -; DNA: TGTGCCAGTAGTATACCTGGGCAGCCCCAGCATTTT; CDR3: CASSIPGQPQHF
J: TRBJ2-7; V: TRBV30; length: 15; D: -; size: once; DNA: TGTGCCTGGAGTGTCTCCTTTGGGGGGGCAAGGGAGCAGTACTTC; CDR3: CAWSVSFGGAREQYF
J: TRBJ2-1; V: TRBV6-4; length: 13; D: -; size: -; DNA: TGTGCCAGCAGTGAAGGGAGGAACAATGAGCAGTTCTTC; CDR3: CASSEGRNNEQFF
J: TRBJ2-3; V: TRBV10-3; length: 12; D: -; size: once; DNA: TGTGCCATCGGATCTAGCACAGATACGCAGTATTTT; CDR3: CAIGSSTDTQYF
J: TRBJ2-5; V: TRBV2; length: 11; D: -; size: medium-sized; DNA: TGTGCCAGCAGTGAGTTAGAGACCCAGTACTTC; CDR3: CASSELETQYF
J: TRBJ2-7; V: TRBV5-1; length: 9; D: -; size: -; DNA: TGCGCCAGCAGCTTGCGAAAGTACTTC; CDR3: CASSLRKYF
J: TRBJ2-1; V: TRBV11-2; length: 12; D: -; size: -; DNA: TGTGCCAGCAGCTTGGTCAACAATGAGCAGTTCTTC; CDR3: CASSLVNNEQFF
J: TRBJ2-7; V: TRBV27; length: 14; D: TRBD2; size: -; DNA: TGTGCCAGCAGACGACTAGCGGGAGGTAGCGAGCAGTACTTC; CDR3: CASRRLAGGSEQYF
J: TRBJ2-3; V: TRBV5-1; length: 16; D: TRBD2; size: -; DNA: TGCGCCAGCAGGGAGACTAGCGGAGCTAGCACAGATACGCAGTATTTT; CDR3: CASRETSGASTDTQYF
J: TRBJ2-3; V: TRBV10-3; length: 12; D: -; size: few; DNA: TGTGCCATCAGTGAGTCTTCAGATACGCAGTATTTT; CDR3: CAISESSDTQYF
J: TRBJ2-1; V: TRBV13; length: 15; D: TRBD1; size: -; DNA: TGTGCCAGCAGCTCAACAGGGGCCATCTACAATGAGCAGTTCTTC; CDR3: CASSSTGAIYNEQFF
J: TRBJ1-1; V: TRBV6-5; length: 13; D: -; size: -; DNA: TGTGCCAGCAGTTACTCGACTACCACTGAAGCTTTCTTT; CDR3: CASSYSTTTEAFF
J: TRBJ2-3; V: TRBV5-1; length: 12; D: -; size: -; DNA: TGCGCCAGCAGCTTGGTGGCAGATACGCAGTATTTT; CDR3: CASSLVADTQYF
J: TRBJ2-7; V: TRBV6-1; length: 15; D: -; size: -; DNA: TGTGCCAGCACCGACACCGGGACGGTATCCTACGAGCAGTACTTC; CDR3: CASTDTGTVSYEQYF
J: TRBJ1-5; V: TRBV19; length: 13; D: -; size: -; DNA: TGTGCCAGTAGTGTCAGGGGTAATCAGCCCCAGCATTTT; CDR3: CASSVRGNQPQHF
J: TRBJ1-6; V: TRBV5-4; length: 15; D: TRBD1; size: -; DNA: TGTGCCAGCAGCCAGGCCGGGACAGATAATTCACCCCTCCACTTT; CDR3: CASSQAGTDNSPLHF
J: TRBJ1-1; V: TRBV6-6; length: 16; D: TRBD1; size: -; DNA: TGTGCCAGCAGTTTGAGGCAGGGGGGCTTGAACACTGAAGCTTTCTTT; CDR3: CASSLRQGGLNTEAFF
J: TRBJ1-3; V: TRBV9; length: 19; D: -; size: -; DNA: TGTGCCAGCAGTCCCAGGTCACCCGGATGGGGCTCCTCTGGAAACACCATATATTTT; CDR3: CASSPRSPGWGSSGNTIYF
J: TRBJ1-3; V: TRBV7-9; length: 16; D: TRBD1; size: -; DNA: TGTGCCAGCAGGGACGGACAGGGGGCTTCTGGAAACACCATATATTTT; CDR3: CASRDGQGASGNTIYF
J: TRBJ2-1; V: TRBV27; length: 12; D: -; size: -; DNA: TGTGCCAGCAGTCGACTCTACAATGAGCAGTTCTTC; CDR3: CASSRLYNEQFF
J: TRBJ2-7; V: TRBV28; length: 15; D: -; size: -; DNA: TGTGCCAGCAGTTTACCGACCGGGGCATACTACGAGCAGTACTTC; CDR3: CASSLPTGAYYEQYF
J: TRBJ2-7; V: TRBV6-1; length: 13; D: -; size: once; DNA: TGTGCCAGCGCTCCGGACTTCTCCTACGAGCAGTACTTC; CDR3: CASAPDFSYEQYF
J: TRBJ2-7; V: TRBV7-9; length: 15; D: TRBD2; size: -; DNA: TGTGCCAGCAGCTTAACGGCGGGAGGGCCTGGGGAGCAGTACTTC; CDR3: CASSLTAGGPGEQYF
J: TRBJ1-5; V: TRBV2; length: 15; D: TRBD1; size: -; DNA: TGTGCCAGCAAAGGGACAGTACTTAGCAATCAGCCCCAGCATTTT; CDR3: CASKGTVLSNQPQHF
J: TRBJ2-3; V: TRBV5-1; length: 12; D: -; size: -; DNA: TGCGCCAGCAGCTTGGGGGGAGAGACCCCGTATTTT; CDR3: CASSLGGETPYF
J: TRBJ2-1; V: TRBV29-1; length: 14; D: TRBD2; size: -; DNA: TGCAGCGTGGCGACTAGCGGAAAGTACAATGAGCAGTTCTTC; CDR3: CSVATSGKYNEQFF
J: TRBJ2-1; V: TRBV28; length: 16; D: -; size: once; DNA: TGTGCCAGCAGTTCCTCCGGGACTGGCTCCTACAATGAGCAGTTCTTC; CDR3: CASSSSGTGSYNEQFF
J: TRBJ2-3; V: TRBV10-3; length: 13; D: -; size: -; DNA: TGTGCCATCAGCCTCTCTGACACAGATACGCAGTATTTT; CDR3: CAISLSDTDTQYF
J: TRBJ2-1; V: TRBV30; length: 15; D: -; size: -; DNA: TGTGCCTGGAGTGTACCCGCTCCCTCGGTGCCTGAGCAGTTCTTC; CDR3: CAWSVPAPSVPEQFF
J: TRBJ2-3; V: TRBV5-1; length: 12; D: -; size: -; DNA: TGCGCCAGTGATTGGATGACAGATACGCAGTATTTT; CDR3: CASDWMTDTQYF
J: TRBJ2-7; V: TRBV28; length: 11; D: -; size: -; DNA: TGTGCCAGCCAAGACGGTTACGAGCAGTACTTC; CDR3: CASQDGYEQYF
J: TRBJ1-1; V: TRBV7-8; length: 13; D: -; size: -; DNA: TGTGCCAGCAGCTTAGAAAAGAACACTGAAGCTTTCTTT; CDR3: CASSLEKNTEAFF
J: TRBJ2-3; V: TRBV18; length: 14; D: -; size: -; DNA: TGTGCCAGCTCACCACCTTCGGGAGCCGATACGCAGTATTTT; CDR3: CASSPPSGADTQYF
J: TRBJ2-1; V: TRBV7-9; length: 15; D: TRBD2; size: -; DNA: TGTGCCAGCAGCCCTAGCGGGAGGGCGCGGAATGAGCAGTTCTTC; CDR3: CASSPSGRARNEQFF
J: TRBJ2-5; V: TRBV30; length: 15; D: TRBD1; size: -; DNA: TGTGCCTGGACTTCCGGGACAGATACACTGGAGACCCAGTACTTC; CDR3: CAWTSGTDTLETQYF
J: TRBJ2-3; V: TRBV18; length: 15; D: TRBD1; size: -; DNA: TGTGCCAGCTCACCCTATCAGGGGGCGCGAGATACGCAGTATTTT; CDR3: CASSPYQGARDTQYF